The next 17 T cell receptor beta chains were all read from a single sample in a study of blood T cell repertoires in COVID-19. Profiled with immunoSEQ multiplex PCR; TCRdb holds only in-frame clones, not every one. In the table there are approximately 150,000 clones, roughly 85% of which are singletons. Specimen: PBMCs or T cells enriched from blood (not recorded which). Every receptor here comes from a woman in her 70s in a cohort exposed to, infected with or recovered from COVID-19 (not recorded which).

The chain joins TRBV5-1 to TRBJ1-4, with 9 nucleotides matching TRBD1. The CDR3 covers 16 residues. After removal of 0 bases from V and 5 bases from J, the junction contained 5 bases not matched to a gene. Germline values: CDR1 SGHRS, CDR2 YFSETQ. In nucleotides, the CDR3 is TGCGCCAGCAGCTTGGGTTTGACAGGGGGAAATGAAAAACTGTTTTTT. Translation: CASSLGLTGGNEKLFF.

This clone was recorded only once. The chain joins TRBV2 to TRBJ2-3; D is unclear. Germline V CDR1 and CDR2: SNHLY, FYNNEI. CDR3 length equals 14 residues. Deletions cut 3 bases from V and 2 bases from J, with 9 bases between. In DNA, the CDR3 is TGTGCCAGCAGTGACAACATCCCCACAGATACGCAGTATTTT. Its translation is CASSDNIPTDTQYF.

CDR3 sequence reads: CASSFRTSGLGREQFF. CDR3 DNA sequence: TGTGCCAGCAGCTTCCGGACTAGCGGTCTTGGTAGGGAGCAGTTCTTC. The chain has TRBV7-2 and TRBJ2-1; 10 nucleotides agree with TRBD2. Germline V lookup: CDR1 SGHTA, CDR2 FQGNSA. V lost 3 bases and J lost 10; bases outside the gene matches: 12. CDR3 length: 16 residues. The full variable domain, in which reference TRBV7-2 and TRBJ2-1 provide the parts outside the CDR3, is GAGVSQSPSNKVTEKGKDVELRCDPISGHTALYWYRQSLGQGLEFLIYFQGNSAPDKSGLPSDRFSAERTGGSVSTLTIQRTQQEDSAVYLCASSFRTSGLGREQFFGPGTRLTVL.

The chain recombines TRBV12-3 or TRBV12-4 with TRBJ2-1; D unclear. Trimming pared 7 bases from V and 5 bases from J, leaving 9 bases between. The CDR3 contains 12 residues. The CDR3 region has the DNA TGTGCCAGCAAGGAGAGCAACAATGAGCAGTTCTTC. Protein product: CASKESNNEQFF.

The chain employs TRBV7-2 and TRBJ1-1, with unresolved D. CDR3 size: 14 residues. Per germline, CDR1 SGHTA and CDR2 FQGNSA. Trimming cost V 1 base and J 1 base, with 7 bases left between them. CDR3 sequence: CASSLVHRNTEAFF. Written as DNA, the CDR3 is TGTGCCAGCAGCTTAGTACACAGGAACACTGAAGCTTTCTTT.

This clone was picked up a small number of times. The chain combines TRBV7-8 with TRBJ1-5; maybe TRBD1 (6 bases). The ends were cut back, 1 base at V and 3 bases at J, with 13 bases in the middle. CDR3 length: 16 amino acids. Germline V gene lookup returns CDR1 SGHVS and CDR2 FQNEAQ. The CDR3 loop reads CASSLVPQGNNQPQHF. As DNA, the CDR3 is TGTGCCAGCAGCTTAGTTCCGCAGGGGAACAATCAGCCCCAGCATTTT.

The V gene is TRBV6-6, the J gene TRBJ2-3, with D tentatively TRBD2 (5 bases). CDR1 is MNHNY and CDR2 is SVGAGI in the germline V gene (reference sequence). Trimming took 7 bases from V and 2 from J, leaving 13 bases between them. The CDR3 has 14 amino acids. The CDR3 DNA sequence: TGTGCCAGCATTCGACCCGGGGTCACAGATACGCAGTATTTT. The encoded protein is CASIRPGVTDTQYF.

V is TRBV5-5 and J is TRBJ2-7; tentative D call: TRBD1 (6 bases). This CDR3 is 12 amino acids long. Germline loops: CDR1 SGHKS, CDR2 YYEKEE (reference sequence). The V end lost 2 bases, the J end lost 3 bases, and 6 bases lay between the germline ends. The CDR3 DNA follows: TGTGCCAGCAGCTTACAGGGCTACGAGCAGTACTTC. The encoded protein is CASSLQGYEQYF.

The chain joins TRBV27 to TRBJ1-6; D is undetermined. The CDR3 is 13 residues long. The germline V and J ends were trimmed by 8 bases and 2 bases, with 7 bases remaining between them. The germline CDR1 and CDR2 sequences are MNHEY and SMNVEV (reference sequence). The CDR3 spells CASAGAYNSPLHF. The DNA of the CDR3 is TGTGCCAGCGCGGGAGCCTATAATTCACCCCTCCACTTT.

This chain's CDR3 is CATSRDQYQPQHF. The CDR3 region has the DNA TGTGCCACCAGCAGAGATCAGTATCAGCCCCAGCATTTT. The V call is TRBV15, the J call TRBJ1-5; no definite D call. The CDR3 is made up of 13 amino acids. The V gene lost 0 bases and the J gene lost 5 bases, with 5 bases spanning the gap. In germline, CDR1 is LNHNV, CDR2 YYDKDF (reference sequence).

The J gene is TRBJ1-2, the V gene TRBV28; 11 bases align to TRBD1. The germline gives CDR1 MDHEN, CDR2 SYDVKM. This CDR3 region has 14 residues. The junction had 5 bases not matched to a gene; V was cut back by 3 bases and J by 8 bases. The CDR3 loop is CASSLDRGRDGYTF. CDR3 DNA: TGTGCCAGCAGTTTGGACAGGGGGCGCGACGGCTACACCTTC.

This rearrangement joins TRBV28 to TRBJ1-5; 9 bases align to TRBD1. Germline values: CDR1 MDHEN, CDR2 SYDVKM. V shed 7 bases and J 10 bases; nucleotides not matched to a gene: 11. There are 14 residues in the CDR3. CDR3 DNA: TGTGCCAGCAACTCAGGGACAGGGAAAAAACCCCAGCATTTT. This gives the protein CASNSGTGKKPQHF.

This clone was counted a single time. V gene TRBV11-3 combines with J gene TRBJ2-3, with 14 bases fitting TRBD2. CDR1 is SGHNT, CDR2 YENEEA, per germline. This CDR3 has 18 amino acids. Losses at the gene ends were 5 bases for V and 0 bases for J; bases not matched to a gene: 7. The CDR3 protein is CASSPRTSGGTSTDTQYF. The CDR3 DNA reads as TGTGCCAGCAGCCCCCGGACTAGCGGGGGGACTAGCACAGATACGCAGTATTTT. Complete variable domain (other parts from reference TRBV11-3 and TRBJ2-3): EAGVVQSPRYKIIEKKQPVAFWCNPISGHNTLYWYLQNLGQGPELLIRYENEEAVDDSQLPKDRFSAERLKGVDSTLKIQPAELGDSAVYLCASSPRTSGGTSTDTQYFGPGTRLTVL.

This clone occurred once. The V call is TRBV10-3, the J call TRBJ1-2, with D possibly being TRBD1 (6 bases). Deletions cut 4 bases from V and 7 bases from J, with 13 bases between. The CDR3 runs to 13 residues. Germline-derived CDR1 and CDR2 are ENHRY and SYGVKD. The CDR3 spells CAISARQEFGYTF. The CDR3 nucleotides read TGTGCCATCAGTGCGCGACAGGAATTTGGCTACACCTTC.

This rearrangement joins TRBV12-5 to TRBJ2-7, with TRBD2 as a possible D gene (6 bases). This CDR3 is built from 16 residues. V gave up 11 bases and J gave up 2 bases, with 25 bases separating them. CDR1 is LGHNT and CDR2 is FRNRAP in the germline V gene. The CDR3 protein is CARALNPGGKAYEQYF. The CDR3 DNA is TGTGCTCGAGCGCTCAACCCCGGAGGGAAGGCCTACGAGCAGTACTTC.

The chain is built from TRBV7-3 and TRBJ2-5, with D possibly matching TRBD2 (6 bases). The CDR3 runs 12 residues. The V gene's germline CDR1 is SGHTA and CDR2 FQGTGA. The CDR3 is CQDGGIQETQYF. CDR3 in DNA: TGTCAGGATGGGGGGATTCAAGAGACCCAGTACTTC.

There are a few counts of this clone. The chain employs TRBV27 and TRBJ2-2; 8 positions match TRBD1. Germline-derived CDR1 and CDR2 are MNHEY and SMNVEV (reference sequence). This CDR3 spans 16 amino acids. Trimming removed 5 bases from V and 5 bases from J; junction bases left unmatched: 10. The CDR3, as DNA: TGTGCCAGCAGTCGGACAGGGCGGTCGGGAACCGGGGAGCTGTTTTTT. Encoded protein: CASSRTGRSGTGELFF.